The sequence of this T cell receptor beta chain was determined in a study of blood T cell repertoires in COVID-19. Study as a whole: Some COVID-19 samples were acute and others convalescent; all came from the United States, Italy and Spain. The analysed material was cDNA or gDNA that came from T cells, B-cell-depleted T cells, or PBMCs.

V lost 2 bases to trimming and J lost 6 bases; unmatched junction nucleotides: 4. The CDR3 has 14 residues. Germline loops: CDR1 LNHDA, CDR2 SQIVND (reference sequence). Authors' processing steps: Reference gene primers were amplified, and this amplification served to estimate nucleated cell counts. Assay: immunoSEQ multiplex PCR; the TCRdb copy retains only in-frame clones and omits some. From that table come the V and J calls and clone size; the DNA was used to work out D and trimming. The table shows more than 95,000 clones, with 65% to 90% occurring only once. The TCR originated in an elderly man with acute or convalescent COVID-19. The chain combines TRBV19 with TRBJ1-5, with TRBD1 matching over 7 bases. Material for sequencing was peripheral blood. This CDR3 reads CASSIRQGGQPQHF. In nucleotides, the CDR3 is TGTGCCAGTAGTATAAGACAGGGAGGTCAGCCCCAGCATTTT.